This T cell receptor (beta chain) came from a study of cytomegalovirus exposure and HLA in healthy donors. Study findings and constraints: Some TCR beta chains (more than 150 of them) were listed as cytomegalovirus-associated. Apparent HLA restriction characterized most CMV-associated TCR beta chains in a later analysis. Another analysis was done later, and it associated more than 15,000 TCR beta sequences with HLA alleles at 0.05 false discovery rate.

Concerning this clone: What it binds is not known.

With 5 bases clipped from V and 2 bases from J, the junction kept 3 bases outside the gene matches. The CDR3 sequence is 13 residues long. The germline CDR1 and CDR2 sequences are SGHTA and FQGNSA. Use of 60 Vbeta and 13 Jbeta primers characterized the PCR. Assay: immunoSEQ multiplex PCR; the TCRdb copy retains only in-frame clones and omits some. The sample shows about 200,000 clones, over 65% of them seen only once. This clonotype originated in a woman between 25 and 40 years old in good health and CMV-seronegative. V is TRBV7-2 and J is TRBJ2-7; 7 bases map to TRBD2. Sequencing used PBMCs. The CDR3 DNA reads as TGTGCCAGCAGCCCACTAGCGCCCTACGAGCAGTACTTC. Amino acid sequence: CASSPLAPYEQYF.